This TCR beta chain was captured by sequencing in a study of identical twins. Remarks on this clonotype: No antigen is known for it.

TCRdb re-analysed the 5' RACE reads in MiXCR, keeping a single row per CDR3 protein. The sample comprises a few hundred thousand distinct CDR3 sequences, 9.6% of which are singletons, and 2.5% to 3% rests with the top ten. The study's findings and limits: Whereas memory repertoires showed no such difference, abundant cord blood beta clonotypes carried fewer insertions.

After removal of 4 bases from V and 6 bases from J, the junction contained 2 bases not matched to a gene. CDR3 length: 13 residues. The germline V gene has CDR1 WSHSY and CDR2 SAAADI. The same specimen was also included in a second study, on yellow fever vaccine responses in identical twins.

This clonotype was sampled from a woman between 18 and 30 years old in good health. Sample: PBMCs. The V and J genes are TRBV10-2 and TRBJ1-4; 7 nucleotides match TRBD1. The CDR3 protein is CASSGTGDEKLFF. DNA of the CDR3: TGCGCCAGCAGTGGTACAGGGGATGAAAAACTGTTTTTT.